This is a list of T cell receptor beta chains from one sample in a study of blood T cell repertoires in COVID-19. The assay was immunoSEQ multiplex PCR, and TCRdb's table has in-frame clones only and misses some. There are about 100,000 clones in the sample; about 85% occur only once, and under 15% lies in the top ten. What was sequenced was peripheral blood. The receptors were sampled from a man in his fifties with active or convalescent COVID-19. The CDR3 runs from the conserved cysteine through the conserved F or W. The order of the fields is clone size, J gene, D gene, V gene, CDR3 DNA, CDR3 protein. A D gene is named only where the DNA matches it firmly. Not every row has a clone size; where given, it reads once, few, many or a size class.

abundance: -; j_gene: TRBJ2-3; d_gene: -; v_gene: TRBV10-1; CDR3nt: TGCGCCAGCAGTGTAGGGACTGCGGTAGATACGCAGTATTTT; CDR3aa: CASSVGTAVDTQYF
abundance: -; j_gene: TRBJ2-1; d_gene: TRBD1; v_gene: TRBV7-8; CDR3nt: TGTGCCAGCAGCTTAGTCACGTCCGGGACAGGGACCTACAATGAGCAGTTCTTC; CDR3aa: CASSLVTSGTGTYNEQFF
abundance: -; j_gene: TRBJ2-3; d_gene: -; v_gene: TRBV12-3/TRBV12-4; CDR3nt: TGTGCCAGTCAGTCCATCACAGATACGCAGTATTTT; CDR3aa: CASQSITDTQYF
abundance: -; j_gene: TRBJ2-2; d_gene: -; v_gene: TRBV5-1; CDR3nt: TGCGCCAGCAGCCCCAGGGGCCCGAACACCGGGGAGCTGTTTTTT; CDR3aa: CASSPRGPNTGELFF
abundance: -; j_gene: TRBJ1-1; d_gene: -; v_gene: TRBV19; CDR3nt: TGTGCCAGTAGGAGGGGAGGGTTTAGGAACACTGAAGCTTTCTTT; CDR3aa: CASRRGGFRNTEAFF
abundance: -; j_gene: TRBJ2-1; d_gene: TRBD2; v_gene: TRBV7-9; CDR3nt: TGTGCCAGCAGCCTGAGCGGGAGCCCCTACAATGAGCAGTTCTTC; CDR3aa: CASSLSGSPYNEQFF
abundance: once; j_gene: TRBJ2-2; d_gene: TRBD1; v_gene: TRBV5-1; CDR3nt: TGCGCCAGCAGCTTTCAGGGGGACACCGGGGAGCTGTTTTTT; CDR3aa: CASSFQGDTGELFF
abundance: -; j_gene: TRBJ2-1; d_gene: -; v_gene: TRBV21-1; CDR3nt: TGTGCCAGCAGCTCTATCAACGGGAGGGCCATCCCTGAGCAGTTCTTC; CDR3aa: CASSSINGRAIPEQFF
abundance: -; j_gene: TRBJ1-2; d_gene: TRBD1; v_gene: TRBV6-2/TRBV6-3; CDR3nt: TGTGCCAGCAGTCACCCCGGGACAGGCGCCTCAAGTTATGGCTACACCTTC; CDR3aa: CASSHPGTGASSYGYTF
abundance: -; j_gene: TRBJ1-4; d_gene: -; v_gene: TRBV5-1; CDR3nt: TGCGCCAGCAGCTTGGATGGAGTAACTAATGAAAAACTGTTTTTT; CDR3aa: CASSLDGVTNEKLFF
abundance: -; j_gene: TRBJ2-5; d_gene: -; v_gene: TRBV11-3; CDR3nt: TGTGCCAGCAGCAGGGGTCGACAGCTCCAAGAGACCCAGTACTTC; CDR3aa: CASSRGRQLQETQYF
abundance: -; j_gene: TRBJ2-3; d_gene: -; v_gene: TRBV1; CDR3nt: TGCACCAGCAGAGCTTTGGGGACATCCCGGCCAGATACGCAGTATTTT; CDR3aa: CTSRALGTSRPDTQYF
abundance: once; j_gene: TRBJ2-3; d_gene: TRBD2; v_gene: TRBV19; CDR3nt: TGTGCCAGTAGGACTAGCGGAAACACAGATACGCAGTATTTT; CDR3aa: CASRTSGNTDTQYF
abundance: -; j_gene: TRBJ2-7; d_gene: -; v_gene: TRBV5-5; CDR3nt: TGTGCCAGCAGCTTATTTGAGGGCTCCTACGAGCAGTACTTC; CDR3aa: CASSLFEGSYEQYF
abundance: -; j_gene: TRBJ1-6; d_gene: -; v_gene: TRBV14; CDR3nt: TGTGCCAGCAGCCAAACCCCGGGGGGGTCACCCCTCCACTTT; CDR3aa: CASSQTPGGSPLHF
abundance: -; j_gene: TRBJ2-1; d_gene: -; v_gene: TRBV28; CDR3nt: TGTGCCAGCAGTCGACAGGCCCCCTACAATGAGCAGTTCTTC; CDR3aa: CASSRQAPYNEQFF
abundance: once; j_gene: TRBJ2-7; d_gene: TRBD1; v_gene: TRBV25-1; CDR3nt: TGTGCCAGCAGGGGACAGCCCTACGAGCAGTACTTC; CDR3aa: CASRGQPYEQYF
abundance: -; j_gene: TRBJ1-1; d_gene: TRBD1; v_gene: TRBV3-1/TRBV3-2; CDR3nt: TGTGCCAGCAGCCCCCGGACAGGGGCCAACACTGAAGCTTTCTTT; CDR3aa: CASSPRTGANTEAFF
abundance: -; j_gene: TRBJ2-7; d_gene: -; v_gene: TRBV6-5; CDR3nt: TGTGCCAGCAGTTCCCTCCGGGAGCTCGGGTACGAGCAGTACTTC; CDR3aa: CASSSLRELGYEQYF
abundance: few; j_gene: TRBJ2-1; d_gene: -; v_gene: TRBV12-3/TRBV12-4; CDR3nt: TGTGCCAGCAGTCATCAATTCAATGAGCAGTTCTTC; CDR3aa: CASSHQFNEQFF
abundance: -; j_gene: TRBJ2-7; d_gene: -; v_gene: TRBV29-1; CDR3nt: TGCAGCGTTGAATTTACGGGATTCGGCGAGCAGTACTTC; CDR3aa: CSVEFTGFGEQYF
abundance: -; j_gene: TRBJ2-3; d_gene: -; v_gene: TRBV9; CDR3nt: TGTGCCAGCAGCGTAGGGACTACGTCCGATACGCAGTATTTT; CDR3aa: CASSVGTTSDTQYF
abundance: -; j_gene: TRBJ2-1; d_gene: -; v_gene: TRBV9; CDR3nt: TGTGCCAGCAGCGTAGTCCCCCTAGTGCACTACAATGAGCAGTTCTTC; CDR3aa: CASSVVPLVHYNEQFF
abundance: -; j_gene: TRBJ2-3; d_gene: -; v_gene: TRBV7-3; CDR3nt: TGTGCCAGCAGTCCAACCGGGACAGATACGCAGTATTTT; CDR3aa: CASSPTGTDTQYF
abundance: -; j_gene: TRBJ2-7; d_gene: TRBD2; v_gene: TRBV2; CDR3nt: TGTGCCAGCAGTGAACGTCGGGGAGCGGGAGCCGCCGGCTACGAGCAGTACTTC; CDR3aa: CASSERRGAGAAGYEQYF
abundance: -; j_gene: TRBJ2-5; d_gene: -; v_gene: TRBV6-1; CDR3nt: TGTGCCAGCAGTGAAAGACTTGTCACCGGGGAGACCCAGTACTTC; CDR3aa: CASSERLVTGETQYF
abundance: -; j_gene: TRBJ1-6; d_gene: -; v_gene: TRBV5-1; CDR3nt: TGCGCCAGCAGCTTGTCGGGGAGGGAATCACCCCTCCACTTT; CDR3aa: CASSLSGRESPLHF
abundance: -; j_gene: TRBJ2-7; d_gene: -; v_gene: TRBV11-3; CDR3nt: TGTGCCAGCAGCCCGGGGGAAGGGTACGAGCAGTACTTC; CDR3aa: CASSPGEGYEQYF
abundance: -; j_gene: TRBJ2-1; d_gene: TRBD2; v_gene: TRBV9; CDR3nt: TGTGCCAGCAGCCCCCATCGGGGGGGGATAGCGGGAGGACTGTCCTACAATGAGCAGTTCTTC; CDR3aa: CASSPHRGGIAGGLSYNEQFF
abundance: -; j_gene: TRBJ2-7; d_gene: -; v_gene: TRBV7-2; CDR3nt: TGTGCCAACAAAGGGAGGAAAAACGAGCAGTACTTC; CDR3aa: CANKGRKNEQYF
abundance: -; j_gene: TRBJ1-2; d_gene: -; v_gene: TRBV27; CDR3nt: TGTGCCAGCAGTTTCGCGGGAAACTATGGCTACACCTTC; CDR3aa: CASSFAGNYGYTF
abundance: once; j_gene: TRBJ1-1; d_gene: -; v_gene: TRBV24-1; CDR3nt: TGTGCCACCAGTGGCCTCGCACAGGGTCGACAGATGAACACTGAAGCTTTCTTT; CDR3aa: CATSGLAQGRQMNTEAFF
abundance: -; j_gene: TRBJ1-2; d_gene: TRBD1; v_gene: TRBV4-1; CDR3nt: TGCGCCAGCAGCCAAGGGACAGGGCCAATCTATGGCTACACCTTC; CDR3aa: CASSQGTGPIYGYTF
abundance: few; j_gene: TRBJ2-7; d_gene: -; v_gene: TRBV6-6; CDR3nt: TGTGCCGCCGGGGGAGACATTTCCTACGAGCAGTACTTC; CDR3aa: CAAGGDISYEQYF
abundance: -; j_gene: TRBJ1-1; d_gene: -; v_gene: TRBV11-2; CDR3nt: TGTGCCAGCAGCGTCGACAGAAATTCTGAAGCTTTCTTT; CDR3aa: CASSVDRNSEAFF
abundance: -; j_gene: TRBJ1-3; d_gene: TRBD1; v_gene: TRBV3-1/TRBV3-2; CDR3nt: TGTGCCAGCAGCCAACTACAGGGGATCGGGTACACCATATATTTT; CDR3aa: CASSQLQGIGYTIYF
abundance: -; j_gene: TRBJ2-1; d_gene: -; v_gene: TRBV4-1; CDR3nt: TGCGCCAGCAGCCTAGGAGGTGGGGATGAGCAGTTCTTC; CDR3aa: CASSLGGGDEQFF
abundance: -; j_gene: TRBJ2-7; d_gene: -; v_gene: TRBV6-5; CDR3nt: TGTGCCAGCAGACCTACACAGGGCTCCTACGAGCAGTACTTC; CDR3aa: CASRPTQGSYEQYF
abundance: -; j_gene: TRBJ1-5; d_gene: TRBD1; v_gene: TRBV4-1; CDR3nt: TGCGCCAGCAGCCCAGGGGGCCAGGCTCAGCCCCAGCATTTT; CDR3aa: CASSPGGQAQPQHF
abundance: -; j_gene: TRBJ2-1; d_gene: -; v_gene: TRBV11-2; CDR3nt: TGTGCCAGCAGCTTTGGGGGCCGCGAGCAGTTCTTC; CDR3aa: CASSFGGREQFF
abundance: -; j_gene: TRBJ1-2; d_gene: -; v_gene: TRBV25-1; CDR3nt: TGTGCCAGCAGTGAGTCCGGCCAGGGTGGTGTTATGGGCTACACCTTC; CDR3aa: CASSESGQGGVMGYTF
abundance: -; j_gene: TRBJ2-1; d_gene: TRBD2; v_gene: TRBV27; CDR3nt: TGTGCCAGCAGCCGGGGACTAGCGGAATACAATGAGCAGTTCTTC; CDR3aa: CASSRGLAEYNEQFF
abundance: -; j_gene: TRBJ2-3; d_gene: TRBD1; v_gene: TRBV10-3; CDR3nt: TGTGCCATCCGGACAGGGGGCACAGATACGCAGTATTTT; CDR3aa: CAIRTGGTDTQYF
abundance: -; j_gene: TRBJ2-1; d_gene: TRBD2; v_gene: TRBV5-1; CDR3nt: TGCGCCAGCAGCCCCTCGGGGAGCGGGAGAGTCAATGAGCAGTTCTTC; CDR3aa: CASSPSGSGRVNEQFF
abundance: -; j_gene: TRBJ1-2; d_gene: -; v_gene: TRBV11-2; CDR3nt: TGTGCCAGCAGCGCCAATGGACAGACCGCGGGCTATGGCTACACCTTC; CDR3aa: CASSANGQTAGYGYTF
abundance: -; j_gene: TRBJ2-5; d_gene: TRBD2; v_gene: TRBV9; CDR3nt: TGTGCCAGCAGCGTAGGACTAGCGGGAGGGTCCTGGCAAGAGACCCAGTACTTC; CDR3aa: CASSVGLAGGSWQETQYF
abundance: -; j_gene: TRBJ2-6; d_gene: -; v_gene: TRBV9; CDR3nt: TGTGCCAGCAGCGTAGGCGGGACTGGGGCCAACGTCCTGACTTTC; CDR3aa: CASSVGGTGANVLTF
abundance: -; j_gene: TRBJ2-2; d_gene: TRBD2; v_gene: TRBV12-5; CDR3nt: TGTGCTAGTGGTTTGGGGCCTAGCGGCAGACCCGTTAACACCGGGGAGCTGTTTTTT; CDR3aa: CASGLGPSGRPVNTGELFF